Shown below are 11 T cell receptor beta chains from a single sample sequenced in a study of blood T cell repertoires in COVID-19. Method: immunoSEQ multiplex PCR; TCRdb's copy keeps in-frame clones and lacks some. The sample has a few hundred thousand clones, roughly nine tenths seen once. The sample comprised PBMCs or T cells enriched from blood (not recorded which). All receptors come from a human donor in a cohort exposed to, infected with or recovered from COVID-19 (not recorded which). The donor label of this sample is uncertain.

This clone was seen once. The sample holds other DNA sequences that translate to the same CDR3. CDR3 coding DNA: TGTGCCAGTAGCCAGGGTAGCAATCAGCCCCAGCATTTT. Translation: CASSQGSNQPQHF. The chain is built from TRBV19 and TRBJ1-5, with TRBD1 as a possible D gene (5 bases). The germline gives CDR1 LNHDA, CDR2 SQIVND (reference sequence). The length of the CDR3 is 13 residues. V was shortened by 6 bases and J by 0 bases, with 6 bases between the two germline ends.

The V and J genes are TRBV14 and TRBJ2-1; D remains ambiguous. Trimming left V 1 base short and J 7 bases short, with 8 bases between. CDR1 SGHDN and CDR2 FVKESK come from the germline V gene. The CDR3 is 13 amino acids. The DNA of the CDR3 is TGTGCCAGCAGCCAAGTGCTCACTAATGAGCAGTTCTTC. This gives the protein CASSQVLTNEQFF.

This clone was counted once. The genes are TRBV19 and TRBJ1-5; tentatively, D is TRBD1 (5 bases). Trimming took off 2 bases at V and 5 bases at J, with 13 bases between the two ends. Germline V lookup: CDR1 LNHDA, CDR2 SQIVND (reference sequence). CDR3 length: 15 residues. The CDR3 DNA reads TGTGCCAGTAGTATATACGGGGGACCCTATCAGCCCCAGCATTTT. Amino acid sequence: CASSIYGGPYQPQHF.

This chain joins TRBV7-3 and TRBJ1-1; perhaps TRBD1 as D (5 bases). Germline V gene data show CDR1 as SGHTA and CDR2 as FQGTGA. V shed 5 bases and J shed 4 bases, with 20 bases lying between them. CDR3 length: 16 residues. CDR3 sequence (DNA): TGTGCCAGCAGCCCAACCCCGGGAGGGGACGGCACTGAAGCTTTCTTT. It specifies CASSPTPGGDGTEAFF. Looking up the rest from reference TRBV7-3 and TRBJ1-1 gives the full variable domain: GAGVSQTPSNKVTEKGKYVELRCDPISGHTALYWYRQSLGQGPEFLIYFQGTGAADDSGLPNDRFFAVRPEGSVSTLKIQRTERGDSAVYLCASSPTPGGDGTEAFFGQGTRLTVV.

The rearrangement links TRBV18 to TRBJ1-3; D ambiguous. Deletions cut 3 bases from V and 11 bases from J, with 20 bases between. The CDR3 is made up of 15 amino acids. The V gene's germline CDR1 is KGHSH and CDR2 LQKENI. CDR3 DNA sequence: TGTGCCAGCTCACCGACACCAGACCCCTTCAACTCCATATATTTT. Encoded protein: CASSPTPDPFNSIYF.

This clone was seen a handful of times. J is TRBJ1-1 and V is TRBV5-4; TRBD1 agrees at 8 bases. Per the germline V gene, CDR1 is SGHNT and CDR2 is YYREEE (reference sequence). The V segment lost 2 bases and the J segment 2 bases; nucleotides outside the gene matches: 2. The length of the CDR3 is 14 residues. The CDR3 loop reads CASSFSGGNTEAFF. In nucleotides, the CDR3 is TGTGCCAGCAGCTTCTCAGGGGGCAACACTGAAGCTTTCTTT.

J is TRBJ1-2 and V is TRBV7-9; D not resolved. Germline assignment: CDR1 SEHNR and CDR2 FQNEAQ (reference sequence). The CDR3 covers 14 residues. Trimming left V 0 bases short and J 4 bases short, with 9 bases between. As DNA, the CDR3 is TGTGCCAGCAGCTTAGCGGAGGGAACCTATGGCTACACCTTC. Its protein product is CASSLAEGTYGYTF.

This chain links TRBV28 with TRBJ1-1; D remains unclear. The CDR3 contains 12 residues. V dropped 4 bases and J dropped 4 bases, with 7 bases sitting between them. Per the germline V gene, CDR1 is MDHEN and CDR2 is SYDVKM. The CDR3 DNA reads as TGTGCCAGCAGTTCCCCGGGCACTGAAGCTTTCTTT. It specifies CASSSPGTEAFF.

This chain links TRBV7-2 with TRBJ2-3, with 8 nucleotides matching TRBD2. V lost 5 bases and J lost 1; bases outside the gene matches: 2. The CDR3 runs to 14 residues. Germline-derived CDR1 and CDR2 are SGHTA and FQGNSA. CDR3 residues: CASSEAGGTDTQYF. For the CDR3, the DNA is TGTGCCAGCAGCGAAGCGGGGGGCACAGATACGCAGTATTTT.

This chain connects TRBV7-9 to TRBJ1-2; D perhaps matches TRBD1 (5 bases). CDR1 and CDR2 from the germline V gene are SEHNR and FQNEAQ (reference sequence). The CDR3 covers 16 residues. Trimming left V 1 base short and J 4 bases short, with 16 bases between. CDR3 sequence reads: CASSLDTGDLSYGYTF. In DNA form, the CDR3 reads TGTGCCAGCAGCTTAGATACAGGCGATCTTTCCTATGGCTACACCTTC.

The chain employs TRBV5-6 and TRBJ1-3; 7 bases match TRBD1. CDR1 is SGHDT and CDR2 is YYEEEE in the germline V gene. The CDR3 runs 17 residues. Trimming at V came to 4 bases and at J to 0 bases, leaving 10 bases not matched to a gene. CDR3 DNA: TGTGCCAGCAGCGATCCCCGAGACAGGGACTCTGGAAACACCATATATTTT. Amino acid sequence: CASSDPRDRDSGNTIYF.